These 25 T cell receptor beta chains originate from one sample sequenced in a study of post-analysis software for immune sequencing data. Antigen specificity for these receptors is unknown. TCR beta cDNA libraries included unique molecular identifiers. TCRdb re-derived calls from the PCR reads in MiXCR, one entry per CDR3 protein. The sample has roughly 570,000 distinct CDR3 sequences, around 34% seen once; the top ten hold 6%. Study outcomes and limitations: Controls had lower frequencies than patients of four or five TRBV segments, which included TRBV5-6, TRBV5-1 and TRBV20-1.

The sequencing input was blood. The source of these receptors is a girl aged 2-17 years with multiple sclerosis.

The chain links TRBV7-2 to TRBJ2-3; D might be TRBD2 (6 bases). Germline V CDR1 and CDR2: SGHTA, FQGNSA. This CDR3 spans 16 amino acids. V dropped 2 bases and J dropped 4 bases, with 16 bases sitting between them. The DNA for the CDR3 is TGTGCCAGCAGCTTATCGGTTCTAGCGAGGGCAGATACGCAGTATTTT. Its protein product is CASSLSVLARADTQYF.

V is TRBV20-1 and J is TRBJ1-5; D is perhaps TRBD1 (5 bases). The CDR3 consists of 15 residues. V dropped 2 bases and J dropped 0 bases, with 11 bases sitting between them. Germline V CDR1 and CDR2: DFQATT, SNEGSKA (reference sequence). This CDR3 reads CSARSGGRSNQPQHF. The CDR3 coding sequence is TGCAGTGCTAGATCTGGGGGACGTAGCAATCAGCCCCAGCATTTT.

This chain connects TRBV29-1 to TRBJ2-1, with 8 positions matching TRBD1. Trimming at V came to 4 bases and at J to 15 bases, leaving 11 bases not matched to a gene. The CDR3 runs to 12 residues. The germline CDR1 and CDR2 sequences are SQVTM and ANQGSEA. CDR3: CSVVVSRQGAFF. Here the CDR3 DNA reads TGCAGCGTTGTTGTCTCCCGGCAGGGGGCGTTCTTC.

The chain links TRBV20-1 to TRBJ2-7; a possible D gene is TRBD1 (6 bases). The germline CDR1 and CDR2 sequences are DFQATT and SNEGSKA (reference sequence). The CDR3 is 12 residues long. V dropped 3 bases and J dropped 5 bases, with 11 bases sitting between them. The DNA of the CDR3 is TGCAGTGCTAGTCACAGGGTCAACGAGCAGTACTTC. It encodes CSASHRVNEQYF.

The chain links TRBV20-1 to TRBJ1-1; a possible D gene is TRBD1 (6 bases). Trimming removed 7 bases from V and 3 bases from J, with 18 bases in between. This CDR3 has 14 amino acids. The V gene's germline CDR1 is DFQATT and CDR2 SNEGSKA (reference sequence). The CDR3 loop reads CSGVGGRADTEAFF. Here the CDR3 DNA reads TGCAGTGGCGTCGGGGGGCGAGCGGACACTGAAGCTTTCTTT.

This clonotype was counted between two and nine times. The gene calls are TRBV6-6 and TRBJ2-5, with 10 bases identical to TRBD1. J gave up 3 bases and V 6 bases, and 10 bases lay outside the gene matches. The germline CDR1 and CDR2 sequences are MNHNY and SVGAGI (reference sequence). The CDR3 sequence is 16 residues long. The CDR3 protein is CASSSNPGQGKETQYF. The CDR3 bases are TGTGCCAGCAGCTCAAACCCGGGACAGGGGAAAGAGACCCAGTACTTC.

The J gene is TRBJ2-5, the V gene TRBV6-5, with D possibly called TRBD1 or TRBD2 (5 bases each). The CDR3 runs 14 residues. Between the trimmed V and J ends, which lost 2 bases and 2 bases, there was a span of 9 bases. From germline, CDR1 is MNHEY and CDR2 SVGAGI. In DNA form, the CDR3 reads TGTGCCAGCAGTTACACGGGACGTCAAGAGACCCAGTACTTC. Protein: CASSYTGRQETQYF.

This sequence joins TRBV7-9 and TRBJ2-3; TRBD2 matches at 7 bases. V was pared by 4 bases and J by 4 bases, with 11 bases of the junction left unmatched. This CDR3 contains 16 residues. CDR1 is SEHNR, CDR2 FQNEAQ, per germline (reference sequence). CDR3 coding DNA: TGTGCCAGCAGCTCCCCGTTTCGGGGGGTGGCAGATACGCAGTATTTT. This sequence encodes CASSSPFRGVADTQYF. Full variable domain (remainder filled in from reference TRBV7-9 and TRBJ2-3): DTGVSQNPRHKITKRGQNVTFRCDPISEHNRLYWYRQTLGQGPEFLTYFQNEAQLEKSRLLSDRFSAERPKGSFSTLEIQRTEQGDSAMYLCASSSPFRGVADTQYFGPGTRLTVL.

The chain recombines TRBV5-1 with TRBJ2-1, with 9 positions matching TRBD1. CDR1 and CDR2 from the germline V gene are SGHRS and YFSETQ. This CDR3 has 15 amino acids. J gave up 5 bases and V 0 bases, and 3 bases lay outside the gene matches. CDR3 in amino acids: CASSLAGTGNNEQFF. The CDR3 DNA follows: TGCGCCAGCAGCTTGGCCGGGACAGGGAACAATGAGCAGTTCTTC.

This clonotype appeared once. The V call is TRBV4-2, the J call TRBJ1-2, with 8 bases aligning to TRBD1. The germline gives CDR1 LGHNA, CDR2 YNFKEQ. The junction had 3 bases not matched to a gene; V was cut back by 0 bases and J by 0 bases. This CDR3 is 16 amino acids long. CDR3 DNA: TGTGCCAGCAGCCAAGAGAGGACAGGGTCTAACTATGGCTACACCTTC. It specifies CASSQERTGSNYGYTF.

This chain uses TRBV20-1 with TRBJ1-4; D not certain. The V end was cut by 8 bases, the J end by 6 bases, with 13 bases between. The CDR3 is 12 residues long. Germline CDR1 reads DFQATT; CDR2 reads SNEGSKA (reference sequence). CDR3 protein: CSPRTWDEKLFF. The CDR3 nucleotides read TGCAGTCCGAGGACGTGGGATGAAAAACTGTTTTTT.

The rearrangement uses TRBV12-3 or TRBV12-4 and TRBJ1-2; D is perhaps TRBD1 (6 bases). This CDR3 contains 14 residues. V lost 5 bases and J 0 bases, leaving 10 bases between the germline ends. This chain's CDR3 is CASSRQEANYGYTF. The CDR3 DNA sequence: TGTGCCAGCAGTCGACAGGAAGCTAACTATGGCTACACCTTC.

CDR3 coding DNA: TGTGCCAGTAGTAGGTTGGACAGCCGGTTGAGGGACTATGGCTACACCTTC. It encodes CASSRLDSRLRDYGYTF. The V gene is TRBV19, the J gene TRBJ1-2; D is perhaps TRBD1 (6 bases). There are 17 residues in the CDR3. From germline, CDR1 is LNHDA and CDR2 SQIVND (reference sequence). V was trimmed by 4 bases and J by 3 bases, leaving 21 bases between them.

The chain combines TRBV28 with TRBJ1-2; D gene uncertain. Trimming stripped 1 base from V and 2 bases from J, with 2 bases between. The germline gives CDR1 MDHEN, CDR2 SYDVKM. This CDR3 has 12 residues. The CDR3 region is CASSLLNYGYTF. In DNA, the CDR3 is TGTGCCAGCAGTTTATTAAACTATGGCTACACCTTC.

This clonotype was detected many times. The rearrangement uses TRBV7-2 and TRBJ2-3; a possible D gene is TRBD2 (6 bases). From germline, CDR1 is SGHTA and CDR2 FQGNSA. Trimming left V 6 bases short and J 2 bases short, with 15 bases between. CDR3 length: 15 amino acids. The CDR3, as DNA: TGTGCCAGCAGTTCCTACGGGGGTATCACAGATACGCAGTATTTT. As protein: CASSSYGGITDTQYF.

This clonotype was seen a handful of times. The gene calls are TRBV20-1 and TRBJ2-3; D is ambiguous. The CDR3 is made up of 12 amino acids. V shed 3 bases and J shed 2 bases, with 6 bases lying between them. Germline CDR1 and CDR2: DFQATT and SNEGSKA (reference sequence). The CDR3 here is CSARTDTDTQYF. For the CDR3, the DNA is TGCAGTGCTAGGACTGACACAGATACGCAGTATTTT.

V and J are TRBV20-1 and TRBJ2-1; D ambiguous. V lost 5 bases and J lost 2, with 13 bases in between. Germline CDR1 is DFQATT and CDR2 is SNEGSKA (reference sequence). This CDR3 has 14 amino acids. In nucleotides, the CDR3 is TGCAGTGCTCGACCCTGGGCGGCCTACAATGAGCAGTTCTTC. It specifies CSARPWAAYNEQFF.

This clonotype was recorded a few times. The chain carries TRBV6-2 or TRBV6-3 and TRBJ2-7; no clear D. V gave up 2 bases and J gave up 3 bases, with 5 bases separating them. The CDR3 covers 12 residues. CDR1 and CDR2 from the germline V gene are MNHEY and SVGEGT. CDR3 loop: CASSYNNYEQYF. In nucleotides, the CDR3 is TGTGCCAGCAGTTACAACAACTACGAGCAGTACTTC.

This clonotype came up a few times. The genes are TRBV7-2 and TRBJ2-6; no clear D gene. The CDR3 is 19 residues long. Germline assignment: CDR1 SGHTA and CDR2 FQGNSA. Trimming left V 4 bases short and J 0 bases short, with 19 bases between. This chain's CDR3 is CASSSSVFGLSSGANVLTF. In DNA form, the CDR3 reads TGTGCCAGCAGCTCCTCAGTTTTCGGCCTGAGCTCTGGGGCCAACGTCCTGACTTTC. Filled out from reference TRBV7-2 and TRBJ2-6, the complete variable domain reads GAGVSQSPSNKVTEKGKDVELRCDPISGHTALYWYRQSLGQGLEFLIYFQGNSAPDKSGLPSDRFSAERTGGSVSTLTIQRTQQEDSAVYLCASSSSVFGLSSGANVLTFGAGSRLTVL.

This clonotype was counted many times. The V and J genes are TRBV15 and TRBJ2-7, with 7 bases fitting TRBD1. V was clipped by 5 bases and J by 5 bases; unmatched bases: 12. Germline CDR1 LNHNV, CDR2 YYDKDF (reference sequence). This CDR3 spans 15 amino acids. The CDR3 loop is CATSSEDHRGDEQYF. The CDR3 DNA reads as TGTGCCACCAGCTCCGAGGACCACAGGGGCGACGAGCAGTACTTC. The variable domain in full, with the rest retrieved from reference TRBV15 and TRBJ2-7, is DAMVIQNPRYQVTQFGKPVTLSCSQTLNHNVMYWYQQKSSQAPKLLFHYYDKDFNNEADTPDNFQSRRPNTSFCFLDIRSPGLGDTAMYLCATSSEDHRGDEQYFGPGTRLTVT.

The chain joins TRBV9 to TRBJ2-1; D is ambiguous. This CDR3 contains 15 residues. V was clipped by 0 bases and J by 5 bases, with 12 bases between them. Germline CDR1 SGDLS, CDR2 YYNGEE. The CDR3: CASSVAVLGNNEQFF. The CDR3 region has the DNA TGTGCCAGCAGCGTAGCGGTCCTGGGCAACAATGAGCAGTTCTTC.

There are a few counts of this clonotype. The V call is TRBV12-3 or TRBV12-4, the J call TRBJ2-5; D not certain. CDR3 length: 13 residues. Between the trimmed V and J ends, which lost 3 bases and 5 bases, there was a span of 10 bases. The CDR3 is CASSFGRRETQYF. The CDR3 nucleotides are TGTGCCAGCAGTTTCGGGCGTAGGGAGACCCAGTACTTC.

This sequence joins TRBV7-3 and TRBJ2-7; tentative D call: TRBD2 (5 bases). Germline loops: CDR1 SGHTA, CDR2 FQGTGA. The V end lost 2 bases, the J end lost 5 bases, and 16 bases lay between the germline ends. The CDR3 has 15 amino acids. CDR3 amino acids: CASSLSSGGAHEQYF. The CDR3 nucleotides read TGTGCCAGCAGCTTATCCAGCGGAGGTGCCCACGAGCAGTACTTC.

The rearrangement links TRBV13 to TRBJ2-6; a possible D gene is TRBD1 (6 bases). This CDR3 has 13 amino acids. CDR1 PRHDT and CDR2 FYEKMQ come from the germline V gene (reference sequence). The CDR3 region is CAARGSGANVLTF. DNA of the CDR3: TGTGCAGCCAGGGGATCGGGGGCCAACGTCCTGACTTTC.

This chain uses TRBV20-1 with TRBJ2-3; 10 nucleotides agree with TRBD2. CDR3 length: 14 amino acids. Germline CDR1 and CDR2: DFQATT and SNEGSKA (reference sequence). With 4 bases clipped from V and 1 base from J, the junction kept 2 bases outside the gene matches. The CDR3 region has the DNA TGCAGTGCTACCGGGACTAGCGGCACAGATACGCAGTATTTT. It encodes CSATGTSGTDTQYF.